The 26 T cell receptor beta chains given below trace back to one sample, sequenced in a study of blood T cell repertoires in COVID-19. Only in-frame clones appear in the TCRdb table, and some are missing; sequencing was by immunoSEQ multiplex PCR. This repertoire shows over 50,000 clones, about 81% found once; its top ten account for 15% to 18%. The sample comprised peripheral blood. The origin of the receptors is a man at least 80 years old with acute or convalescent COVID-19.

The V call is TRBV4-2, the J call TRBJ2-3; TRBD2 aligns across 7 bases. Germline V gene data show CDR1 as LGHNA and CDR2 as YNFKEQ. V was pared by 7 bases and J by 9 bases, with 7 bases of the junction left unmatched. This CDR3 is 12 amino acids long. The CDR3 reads CASKAGGGTQYF. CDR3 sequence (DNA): TGTGCCAGCAAAGCCGGGGGAGGGACGCAGTATTTT.

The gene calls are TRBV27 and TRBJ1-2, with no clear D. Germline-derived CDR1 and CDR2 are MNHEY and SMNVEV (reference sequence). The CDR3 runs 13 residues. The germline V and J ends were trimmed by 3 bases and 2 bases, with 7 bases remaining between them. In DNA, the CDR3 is TGTGCCAGCAGTTTTACTTCCAACTATGGCTACACCTTC. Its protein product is CASSFTSNYGYTF.

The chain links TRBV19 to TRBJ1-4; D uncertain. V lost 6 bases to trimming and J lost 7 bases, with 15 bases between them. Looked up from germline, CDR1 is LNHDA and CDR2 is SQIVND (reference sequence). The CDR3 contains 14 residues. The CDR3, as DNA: TGTGCCAGTAGCCCCGGGATTTCAACTGAAAAACTGTTTTTT. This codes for CASSPGISTEKLFF. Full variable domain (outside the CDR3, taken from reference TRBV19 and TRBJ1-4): DGGITQSPKYLFRKEGQNVTLSCEQNLNHDAMYWYRQDPGQGLRLIYYSQIVNDFQKGDIAEGYSVSREKKESFPLTVTSAQKNPTAFYLCASSPGISTEKLFFGSGTQLSVL.

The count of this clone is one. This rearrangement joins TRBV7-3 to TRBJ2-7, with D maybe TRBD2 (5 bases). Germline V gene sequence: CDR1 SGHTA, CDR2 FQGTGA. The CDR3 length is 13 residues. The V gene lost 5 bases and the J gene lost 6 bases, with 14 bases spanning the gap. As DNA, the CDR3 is TGTGCCAGCAGCGTGCAGGAGGACGTCGAGCAGTACTTC. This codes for CASSVQEDVEQYF.

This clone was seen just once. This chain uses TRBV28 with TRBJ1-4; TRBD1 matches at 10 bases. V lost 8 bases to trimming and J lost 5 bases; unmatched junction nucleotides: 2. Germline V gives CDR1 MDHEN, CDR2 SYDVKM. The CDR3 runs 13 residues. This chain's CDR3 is CASWDRGNEKLFF. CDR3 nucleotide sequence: TGTGCCAGCTGGGACAGGGGAAATGAAAAACTGTTTTTT.

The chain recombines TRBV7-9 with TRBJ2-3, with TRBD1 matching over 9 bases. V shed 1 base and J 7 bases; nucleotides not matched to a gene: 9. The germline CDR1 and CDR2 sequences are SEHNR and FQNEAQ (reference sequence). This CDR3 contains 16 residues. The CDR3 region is CASSLVGTGRTYTQYF. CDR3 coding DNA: TGTGCCAGCAGCTTAGTTGGGACAGGGAGAACTTATACGCAGTATTTT.

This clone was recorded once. The CDR3 DNA is TGTGCCAGTAGTATGCCGGGGGGGGGACAAGAGACCCAGTACTTC. Translating gives CASSMPGGGQETQYF. The chain couples TRBV19 to TRBJ2-5; 8 bases align to TRBD2. Per germline, CDR1 LNHDA and CDR2 SQIVND (reference sequence). The CDR3 is 15 residues long. With V trimmed by 3 bases and J by 2 bases, 5 bases remained unmatched. The full variable domain, its missing parts supplied by reference TRBV19 and TRBJ2-5, is DGGITQSPKYLFRKEGQNVTLSCEQNLNHDAMYWYRQDPGQGLRLIYYSQIVNDFQKGDIAEGYSVSREKKESFPLTVTSAQKNPTAFYLCASSMPGGGQETQYFGPGTRLLVL.

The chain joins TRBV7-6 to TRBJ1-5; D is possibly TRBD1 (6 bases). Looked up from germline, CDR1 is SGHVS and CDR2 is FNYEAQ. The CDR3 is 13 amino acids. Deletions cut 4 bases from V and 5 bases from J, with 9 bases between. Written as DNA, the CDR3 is TGTGCCAGCAGCTCCAGGGGAGATCAGCCCCAGCATTTT. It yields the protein CASSSRGDQPQHF.

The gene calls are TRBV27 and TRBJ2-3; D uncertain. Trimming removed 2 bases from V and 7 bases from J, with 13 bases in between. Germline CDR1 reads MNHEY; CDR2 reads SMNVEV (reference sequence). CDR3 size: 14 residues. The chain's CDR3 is CASSLSQAGNTQYF. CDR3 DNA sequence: TGTGCCAGCAGTTTAAGTCAGGCCGGAAATACGCAGTATTTT.

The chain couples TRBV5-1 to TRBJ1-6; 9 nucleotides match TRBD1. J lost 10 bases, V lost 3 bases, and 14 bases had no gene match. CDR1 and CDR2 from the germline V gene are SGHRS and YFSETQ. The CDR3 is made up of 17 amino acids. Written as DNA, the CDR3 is TGCGCCAGCAGCTCGTCGACAGGGGGAGGTAGGGACTCACCCCTCCACTTT. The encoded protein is CASSSSTGGGRDSPLHF.

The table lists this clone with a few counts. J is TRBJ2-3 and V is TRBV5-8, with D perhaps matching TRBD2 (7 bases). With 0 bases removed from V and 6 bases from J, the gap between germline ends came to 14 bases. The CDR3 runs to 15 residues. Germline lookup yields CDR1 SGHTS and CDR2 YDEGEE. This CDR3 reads CASSLGGGGGDTQYF. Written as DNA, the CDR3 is TGTGCCAGCAGCTTGGGCGGGGGCGGAGGGGATACGCAGTATTTT.

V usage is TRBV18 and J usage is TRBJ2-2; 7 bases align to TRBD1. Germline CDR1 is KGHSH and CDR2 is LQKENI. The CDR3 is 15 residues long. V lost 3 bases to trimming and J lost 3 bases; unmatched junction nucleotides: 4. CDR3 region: CASSPGTADTGELFF. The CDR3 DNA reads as TGTGCCAGCTCACCCGGGACAGCGGACACCGGGGAGCTGTTTTTT.

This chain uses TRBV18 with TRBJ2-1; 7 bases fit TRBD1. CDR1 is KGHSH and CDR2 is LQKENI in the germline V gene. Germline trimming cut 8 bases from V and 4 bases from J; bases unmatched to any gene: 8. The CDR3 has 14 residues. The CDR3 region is CASLAGTAYNEQFF. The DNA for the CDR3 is TGTGCCAGCCTAGCCGGGACAGCATACAATGAGCAGTTCTTC.

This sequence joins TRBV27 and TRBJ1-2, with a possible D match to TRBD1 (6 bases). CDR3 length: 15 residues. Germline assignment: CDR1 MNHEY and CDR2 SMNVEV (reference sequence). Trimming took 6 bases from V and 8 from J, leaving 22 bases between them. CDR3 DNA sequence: TGTGCCAGCAGCGTAACCAGGGACACTCTTGGAGGCTACACCTTC. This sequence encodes CASSVTRDTLGGYTF.

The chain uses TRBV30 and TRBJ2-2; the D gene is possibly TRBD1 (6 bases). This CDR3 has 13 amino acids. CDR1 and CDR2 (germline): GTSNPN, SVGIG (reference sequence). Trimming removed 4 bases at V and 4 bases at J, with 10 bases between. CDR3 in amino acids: CAWTQGFTGELFF. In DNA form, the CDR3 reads TGTGCCTGGACCCAGGGGTTCACCGGGGAGCTGTTTTTT. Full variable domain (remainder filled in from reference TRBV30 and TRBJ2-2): SQTIHQWPATLVQPVGSPLSLECTVEGTSNPNLYWYRQAAGRGLQLLFYSVGIGQISSEVPQNLSASRPQDRQFILSSKKLLLSDSGFYLCAWTQGFTGELFFGEGSRLTVL.

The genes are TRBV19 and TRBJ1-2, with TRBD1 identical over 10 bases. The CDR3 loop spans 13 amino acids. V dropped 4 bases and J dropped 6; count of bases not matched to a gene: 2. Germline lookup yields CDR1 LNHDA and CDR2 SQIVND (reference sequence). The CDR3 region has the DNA TGTGCCAGTAGTAGAGGACAGGGGGATGGCTACACCTTC. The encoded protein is CASSRGQGDGYTF.

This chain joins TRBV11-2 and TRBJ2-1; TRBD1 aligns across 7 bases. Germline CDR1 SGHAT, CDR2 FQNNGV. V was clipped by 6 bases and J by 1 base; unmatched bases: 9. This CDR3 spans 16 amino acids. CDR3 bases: TGTGCCAGCAGTTCCCTTCGACAGGGTTCCTACAATGAGCAGTTCTTC. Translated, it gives CASSSLRQGSYNEQFF.

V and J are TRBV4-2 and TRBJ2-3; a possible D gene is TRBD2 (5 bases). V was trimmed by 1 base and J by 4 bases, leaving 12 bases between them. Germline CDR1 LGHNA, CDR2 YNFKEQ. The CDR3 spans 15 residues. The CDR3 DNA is TGTGCCAGCAGCCAAGGTGGGGTAGCGTCAGATACGCAGTATTTT. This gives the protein CASSQGGVASDTQYF.

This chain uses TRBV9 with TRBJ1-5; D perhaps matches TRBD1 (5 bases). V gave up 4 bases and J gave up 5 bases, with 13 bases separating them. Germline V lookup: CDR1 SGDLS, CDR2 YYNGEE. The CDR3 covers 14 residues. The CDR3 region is CASSPRQNDQPQHF. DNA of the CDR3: TGTGCCAGCAGCCCCCGACAGAATGATCAGCCCCAGCATTTT.

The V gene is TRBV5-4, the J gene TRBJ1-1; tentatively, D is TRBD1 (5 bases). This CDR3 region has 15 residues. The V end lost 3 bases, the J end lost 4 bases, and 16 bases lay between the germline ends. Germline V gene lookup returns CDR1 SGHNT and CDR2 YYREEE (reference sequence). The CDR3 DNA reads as TGTGCCAGCAGCTATGTGACTGCGGGACTCACTGAAGCTTTCTTT. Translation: CASSYVTAGLTEAFF.

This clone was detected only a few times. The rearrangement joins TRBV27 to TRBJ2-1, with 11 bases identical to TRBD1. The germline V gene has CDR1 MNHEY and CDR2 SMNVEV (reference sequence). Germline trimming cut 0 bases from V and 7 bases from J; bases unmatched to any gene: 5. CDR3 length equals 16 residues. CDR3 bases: TGTGCCAGCAGTTTATCGGTGGGACAGGGGGATAATGAGCAGTTCTTC. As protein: CASSLSVGQGDNEQFF.

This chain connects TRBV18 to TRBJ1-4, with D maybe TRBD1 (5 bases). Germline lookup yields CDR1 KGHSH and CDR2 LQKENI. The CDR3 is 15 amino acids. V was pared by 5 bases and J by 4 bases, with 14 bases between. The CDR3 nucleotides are TGTGCCAGCTCATCGCAGGGTAATGGTAATGAAAAACTGTTTTTT. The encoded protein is CASSSQGNGNEKLFF. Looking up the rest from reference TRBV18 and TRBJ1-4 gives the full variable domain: NAGVMQNPRHLVRRRGQEARLRCSPMKGHSHVYWYRQLPEEGLKFMVYLQKENIIDESGMPKERFSAEFPKEGPSILRIQQVVRGDSAAYFCASSSQGNGNEKLFFGSGTQLSVL.

The CDR3: CASRGGENQPQHF. The CDR3 DNA reads as TGTGCCAGTAGGGGGGGGGAGAATCAGCCCCAGCATTTT. The rearrangement uses TRBV19 and TRBJ1-5; D perhaps matches TRBD1 (5 bases). With 6 bases removed from V and 4 bases from J, the gap between germline ends came to 10 bases. Germline V CDR1 and CDR2: LNHDA, SQIVND (reference sequence). CDR3 length: 13 amino acids.

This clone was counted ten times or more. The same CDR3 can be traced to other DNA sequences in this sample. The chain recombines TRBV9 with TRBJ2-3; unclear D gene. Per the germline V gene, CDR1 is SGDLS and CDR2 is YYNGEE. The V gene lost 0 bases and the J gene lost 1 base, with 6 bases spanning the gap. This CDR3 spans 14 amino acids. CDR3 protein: CASSVGRGTDTQYF. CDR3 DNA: TGTGCCAGCAGCGTAGGTCGAGGCACAGATACGCAGTATTTT. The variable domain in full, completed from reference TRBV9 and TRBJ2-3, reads DSGVTQTPKHLITATGQRVTLRCSPRSGDLSVYWYQQSLDQGLQFLIQYYNGEERAKGNILERFSAQQFPDLHSELNLSSLELGDSALYFCASSVGRGTDTQYFGPGTRLTVL.

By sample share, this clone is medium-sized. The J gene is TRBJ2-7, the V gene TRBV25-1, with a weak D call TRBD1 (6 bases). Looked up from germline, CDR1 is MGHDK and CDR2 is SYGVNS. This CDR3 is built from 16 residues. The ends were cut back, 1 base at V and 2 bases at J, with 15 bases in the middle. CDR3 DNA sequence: TGTGCCAGCAGTGAATCCAGGGGCCCTCGAGCCTACGAGCAGTACTTC. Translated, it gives CASSESRGPRAYEQYF.

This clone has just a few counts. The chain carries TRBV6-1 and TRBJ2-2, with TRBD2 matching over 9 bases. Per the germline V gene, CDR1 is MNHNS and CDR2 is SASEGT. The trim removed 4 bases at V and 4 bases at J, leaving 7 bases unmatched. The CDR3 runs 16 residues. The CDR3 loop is CASSVNSGRATGELFF. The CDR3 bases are TGTGCCAGCAGTGTGAATAGCGGGAGAGCCACCGGGGAGCTGTTTTTT.